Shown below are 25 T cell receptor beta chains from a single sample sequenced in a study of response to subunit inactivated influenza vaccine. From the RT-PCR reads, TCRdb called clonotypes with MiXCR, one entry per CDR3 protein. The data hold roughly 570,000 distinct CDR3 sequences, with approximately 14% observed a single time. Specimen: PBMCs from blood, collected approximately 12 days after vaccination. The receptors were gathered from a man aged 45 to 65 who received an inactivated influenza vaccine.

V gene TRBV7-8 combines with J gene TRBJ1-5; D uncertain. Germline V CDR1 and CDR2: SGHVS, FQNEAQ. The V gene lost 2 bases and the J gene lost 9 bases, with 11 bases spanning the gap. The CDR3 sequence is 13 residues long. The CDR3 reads CASSLSRERPQHF. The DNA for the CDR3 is TGTGCCAGCAGCTTATCCAGAGAGCGGCCCCAGCATTTT.

Here the CDR3 reads CASSLGASGRDTQYF. As DNA, the CDR3 is TGTGCCAGCAGCTTAGGGGCTAGCGGGAGGGATACGCAGTATTTT. The chain joins TRBV7-7 to TRBJ2-3; TRBD2 agrees at 11 bases. V lost 1 base to trimming and J lost 6 bases; unmatched junction nucleotides: 3. Germline CDR1 is SSHAT and CDR2 is FNYEAQ (reference sequence). The CDR3 is 15 amino acids. Full variable domain (missing parts from reference TRBV7-7 and TRBJ2-3): GAGVSQSPRYKVTKRGQDVTLRCDPISSHATLYWYQQALGQGPEFLTYFNYEAQPDKSGLPSDRFSAERPEGSISTLTIQRTEQRDSAMYRCASSLGASGRDTQYFGPGTRLTVL.

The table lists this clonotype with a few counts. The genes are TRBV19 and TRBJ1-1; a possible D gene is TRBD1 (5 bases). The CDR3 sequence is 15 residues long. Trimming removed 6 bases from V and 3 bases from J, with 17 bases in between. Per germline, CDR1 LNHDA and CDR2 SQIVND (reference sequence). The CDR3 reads CASSRVPWDHTEAFF. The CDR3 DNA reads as TGTGCCAGTAGCCGGGTCCCTTGGGACCACACTGAAGCTTTCTTT.

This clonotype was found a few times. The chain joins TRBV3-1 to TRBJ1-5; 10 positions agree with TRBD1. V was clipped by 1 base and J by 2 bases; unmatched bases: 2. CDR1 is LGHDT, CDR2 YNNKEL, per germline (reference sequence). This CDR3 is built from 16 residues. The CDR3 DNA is TGTGCCAGCAGCCAAGCGGGGACAGGGGGCAATCAGCCCCAGCATTTT. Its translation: CASSQAGTGGNQPQHF.

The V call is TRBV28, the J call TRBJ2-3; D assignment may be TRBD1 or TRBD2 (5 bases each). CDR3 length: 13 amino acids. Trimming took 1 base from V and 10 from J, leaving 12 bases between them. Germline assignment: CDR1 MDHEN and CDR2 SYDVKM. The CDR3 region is CASSLLAGAAQYF. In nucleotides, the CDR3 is TGTGCCAGCAGTTTATTGGCCGGGGCGGCGCAGTATTTT.

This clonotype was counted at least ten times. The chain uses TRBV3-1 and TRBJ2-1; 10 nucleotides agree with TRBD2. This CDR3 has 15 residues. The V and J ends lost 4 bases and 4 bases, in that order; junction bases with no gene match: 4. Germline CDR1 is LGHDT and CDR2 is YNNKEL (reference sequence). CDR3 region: CASSPSGGRYNEQFF. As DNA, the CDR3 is TGTGCCAGCAGCCCTAGCGGGGGACGGTACAATGAGCAGTTCTTC.

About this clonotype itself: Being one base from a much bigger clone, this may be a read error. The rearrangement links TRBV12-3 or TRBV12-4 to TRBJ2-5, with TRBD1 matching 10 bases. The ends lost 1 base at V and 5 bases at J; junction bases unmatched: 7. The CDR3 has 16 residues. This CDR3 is CASSLGQGAGIETQYF. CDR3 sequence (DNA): TGTGCCAGCAGTTTAGGACAGGGGGCTGGAATTGAGACCCAGTACTTC.

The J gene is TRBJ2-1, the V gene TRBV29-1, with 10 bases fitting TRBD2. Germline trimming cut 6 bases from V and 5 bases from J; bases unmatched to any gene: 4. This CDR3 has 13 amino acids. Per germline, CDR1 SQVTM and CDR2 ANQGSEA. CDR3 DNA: TGCAGCGTCGGACTAGCGGAAAACAATGAGCAGTTCTTC. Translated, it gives CSVGLAENNEQFF.

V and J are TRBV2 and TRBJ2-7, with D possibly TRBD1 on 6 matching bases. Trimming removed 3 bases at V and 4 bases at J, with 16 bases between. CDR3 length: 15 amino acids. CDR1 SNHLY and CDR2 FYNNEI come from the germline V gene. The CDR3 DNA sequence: TGTGCCAGCAGTGACTTGGGGGCGCAAGATTACGAGCAGTACTTC. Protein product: CASSDLGAQDYEQYF.

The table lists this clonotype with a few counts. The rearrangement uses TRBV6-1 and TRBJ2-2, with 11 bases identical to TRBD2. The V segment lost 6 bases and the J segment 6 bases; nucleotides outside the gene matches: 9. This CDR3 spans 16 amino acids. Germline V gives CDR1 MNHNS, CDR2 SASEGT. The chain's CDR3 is CASSQNSGRAAGELFF. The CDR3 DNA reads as TGTGCCAGCAGCCAGAATAGCGGGAGGGCCGCCGGGGAGCTGTTTTTT.

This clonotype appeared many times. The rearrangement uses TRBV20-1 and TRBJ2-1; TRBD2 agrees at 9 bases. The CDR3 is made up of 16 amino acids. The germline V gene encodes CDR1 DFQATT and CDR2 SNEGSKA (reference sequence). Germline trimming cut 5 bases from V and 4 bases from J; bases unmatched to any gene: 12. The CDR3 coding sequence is TGCAGTGCTTTTGACAAACCGGGACTAGCTTACAATGAGCAGTTCTTC. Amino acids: CSAFDKPGLAYNEQFF.

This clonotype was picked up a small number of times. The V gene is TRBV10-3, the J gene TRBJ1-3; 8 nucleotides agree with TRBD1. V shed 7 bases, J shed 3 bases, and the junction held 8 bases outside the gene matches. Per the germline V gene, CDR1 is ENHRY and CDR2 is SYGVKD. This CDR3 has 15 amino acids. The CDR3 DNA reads TGTGCCATCAACTCAGGGGGCTTAAGTGGAAACACCATATATTTT. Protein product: CAINSGGLSGNTIYF.

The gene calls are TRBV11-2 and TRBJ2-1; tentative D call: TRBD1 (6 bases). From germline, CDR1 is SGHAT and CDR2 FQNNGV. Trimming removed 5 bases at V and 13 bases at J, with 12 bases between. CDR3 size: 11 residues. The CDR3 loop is CASSLTGIQFF. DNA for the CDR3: TGTGCCAGCAGCCTAACAGGGATACAGTTCTTC.

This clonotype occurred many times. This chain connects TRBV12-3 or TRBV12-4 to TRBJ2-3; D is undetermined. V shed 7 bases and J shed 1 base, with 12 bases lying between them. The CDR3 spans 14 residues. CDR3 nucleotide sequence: TGTGCCAGCACCCAAAGGTTCGGCACAGATACGCAGTATTTT. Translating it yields CASTQRFGTDTQYF.

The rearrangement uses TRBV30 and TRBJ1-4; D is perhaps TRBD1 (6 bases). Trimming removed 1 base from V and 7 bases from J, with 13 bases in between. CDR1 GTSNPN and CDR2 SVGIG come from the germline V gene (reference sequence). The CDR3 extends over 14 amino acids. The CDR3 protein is CAWSGGPVSEKLFF. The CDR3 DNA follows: TGTGCCTGGAGTGGGGGGCCCGTGTCTGAAAAACTGTTTTTT. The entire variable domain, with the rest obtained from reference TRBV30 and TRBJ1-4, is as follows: SQTIHQWPATLVQPVGSPLSLECTVEGTSNPNLYWYRQAAGRGLQLLFYSVGIGQISSEVPQNLSASRPQDRQFILSSKKLLLSDSGFYLCAWSGGPVSEKLFFGSGTQLSVL.

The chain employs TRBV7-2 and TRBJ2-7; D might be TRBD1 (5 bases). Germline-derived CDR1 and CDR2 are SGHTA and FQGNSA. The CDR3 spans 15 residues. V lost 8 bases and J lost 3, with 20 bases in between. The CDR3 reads CASVNRLVGVYEQYF. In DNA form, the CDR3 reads TGTGCCAGCGTTAACAGGCTAGTAGGGGTCTACGAGCAGTACTTC.

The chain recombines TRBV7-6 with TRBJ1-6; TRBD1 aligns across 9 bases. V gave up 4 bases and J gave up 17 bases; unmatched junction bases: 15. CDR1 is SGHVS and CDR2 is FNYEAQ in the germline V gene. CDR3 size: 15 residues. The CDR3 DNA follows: TGTGCCAGCAGCTCAGGGACAGGGACTTTCAGAAAGGTCCACTTT. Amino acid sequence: CASSSGTGTFRKVHF.

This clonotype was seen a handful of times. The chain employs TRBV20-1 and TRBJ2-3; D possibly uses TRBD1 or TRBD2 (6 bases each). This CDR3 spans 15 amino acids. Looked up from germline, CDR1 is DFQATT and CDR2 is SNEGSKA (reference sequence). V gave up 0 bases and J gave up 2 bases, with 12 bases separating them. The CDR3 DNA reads TGCAGTGCTAGAGATGGGGGGCGGTCCACAGATACGCAGTATTTT. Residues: CSARDGGRSTDTQYF.

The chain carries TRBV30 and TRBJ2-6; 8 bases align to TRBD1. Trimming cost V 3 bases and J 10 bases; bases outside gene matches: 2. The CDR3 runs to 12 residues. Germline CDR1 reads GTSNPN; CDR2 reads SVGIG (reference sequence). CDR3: CAWSRTGNVLTF. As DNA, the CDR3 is TGTGCCTGGAGCCGGACAGGGAACGTCCTGACTTTC.

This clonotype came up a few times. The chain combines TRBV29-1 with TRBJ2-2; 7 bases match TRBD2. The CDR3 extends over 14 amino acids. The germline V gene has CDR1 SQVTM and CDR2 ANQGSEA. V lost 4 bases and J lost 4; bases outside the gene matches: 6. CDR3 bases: TGCAGCGTTGTCCTAGCGGACTCCACCGGGGAGCTGTTTTTT. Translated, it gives CSVVLADSTGELFF.

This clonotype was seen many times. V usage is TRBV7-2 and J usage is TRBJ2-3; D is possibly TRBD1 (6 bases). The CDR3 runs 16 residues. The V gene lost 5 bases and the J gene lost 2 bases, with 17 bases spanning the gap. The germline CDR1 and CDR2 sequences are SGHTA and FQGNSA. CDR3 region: CASSLGGRGYTDTQYF. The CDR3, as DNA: TGTGCCAGCAGCCTAGGCGGCAGGGGATACACAGATACGCAGTATTTT.

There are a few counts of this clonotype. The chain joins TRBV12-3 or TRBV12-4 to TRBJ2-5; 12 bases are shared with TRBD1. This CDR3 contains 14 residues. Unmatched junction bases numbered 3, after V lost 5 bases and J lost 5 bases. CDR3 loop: CASSGTGGAETQYF. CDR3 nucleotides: TGTGCCAGCAGTGGGACAGGGGGCGCGGAGACCCAGTACTTC.

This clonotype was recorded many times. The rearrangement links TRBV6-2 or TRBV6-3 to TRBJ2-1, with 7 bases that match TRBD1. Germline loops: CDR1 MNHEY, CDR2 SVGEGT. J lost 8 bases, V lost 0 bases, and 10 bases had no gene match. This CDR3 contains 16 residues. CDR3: CASSYSTGLKGYEQFF. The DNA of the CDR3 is TGTGCCAGCAGTTACTCGACAGGGTTGAAGGGCTATGAGCAGTTCTTC.

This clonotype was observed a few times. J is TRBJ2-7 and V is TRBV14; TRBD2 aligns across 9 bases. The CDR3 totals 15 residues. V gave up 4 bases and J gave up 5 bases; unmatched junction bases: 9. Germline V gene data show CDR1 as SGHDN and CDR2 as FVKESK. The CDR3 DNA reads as TGTGCCAGCAGCCTCTTAGCGGGGGTTGCAGACGAGCAGTACTTC. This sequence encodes CASSLLAGVADEQYF.

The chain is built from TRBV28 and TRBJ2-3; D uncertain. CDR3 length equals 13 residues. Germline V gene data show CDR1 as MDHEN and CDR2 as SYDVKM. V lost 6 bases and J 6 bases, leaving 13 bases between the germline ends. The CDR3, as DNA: TGTGCCAGCAGCACACCGCTCAGGGATACGCAGTATTTT. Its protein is CASSTPLRDTQYF.